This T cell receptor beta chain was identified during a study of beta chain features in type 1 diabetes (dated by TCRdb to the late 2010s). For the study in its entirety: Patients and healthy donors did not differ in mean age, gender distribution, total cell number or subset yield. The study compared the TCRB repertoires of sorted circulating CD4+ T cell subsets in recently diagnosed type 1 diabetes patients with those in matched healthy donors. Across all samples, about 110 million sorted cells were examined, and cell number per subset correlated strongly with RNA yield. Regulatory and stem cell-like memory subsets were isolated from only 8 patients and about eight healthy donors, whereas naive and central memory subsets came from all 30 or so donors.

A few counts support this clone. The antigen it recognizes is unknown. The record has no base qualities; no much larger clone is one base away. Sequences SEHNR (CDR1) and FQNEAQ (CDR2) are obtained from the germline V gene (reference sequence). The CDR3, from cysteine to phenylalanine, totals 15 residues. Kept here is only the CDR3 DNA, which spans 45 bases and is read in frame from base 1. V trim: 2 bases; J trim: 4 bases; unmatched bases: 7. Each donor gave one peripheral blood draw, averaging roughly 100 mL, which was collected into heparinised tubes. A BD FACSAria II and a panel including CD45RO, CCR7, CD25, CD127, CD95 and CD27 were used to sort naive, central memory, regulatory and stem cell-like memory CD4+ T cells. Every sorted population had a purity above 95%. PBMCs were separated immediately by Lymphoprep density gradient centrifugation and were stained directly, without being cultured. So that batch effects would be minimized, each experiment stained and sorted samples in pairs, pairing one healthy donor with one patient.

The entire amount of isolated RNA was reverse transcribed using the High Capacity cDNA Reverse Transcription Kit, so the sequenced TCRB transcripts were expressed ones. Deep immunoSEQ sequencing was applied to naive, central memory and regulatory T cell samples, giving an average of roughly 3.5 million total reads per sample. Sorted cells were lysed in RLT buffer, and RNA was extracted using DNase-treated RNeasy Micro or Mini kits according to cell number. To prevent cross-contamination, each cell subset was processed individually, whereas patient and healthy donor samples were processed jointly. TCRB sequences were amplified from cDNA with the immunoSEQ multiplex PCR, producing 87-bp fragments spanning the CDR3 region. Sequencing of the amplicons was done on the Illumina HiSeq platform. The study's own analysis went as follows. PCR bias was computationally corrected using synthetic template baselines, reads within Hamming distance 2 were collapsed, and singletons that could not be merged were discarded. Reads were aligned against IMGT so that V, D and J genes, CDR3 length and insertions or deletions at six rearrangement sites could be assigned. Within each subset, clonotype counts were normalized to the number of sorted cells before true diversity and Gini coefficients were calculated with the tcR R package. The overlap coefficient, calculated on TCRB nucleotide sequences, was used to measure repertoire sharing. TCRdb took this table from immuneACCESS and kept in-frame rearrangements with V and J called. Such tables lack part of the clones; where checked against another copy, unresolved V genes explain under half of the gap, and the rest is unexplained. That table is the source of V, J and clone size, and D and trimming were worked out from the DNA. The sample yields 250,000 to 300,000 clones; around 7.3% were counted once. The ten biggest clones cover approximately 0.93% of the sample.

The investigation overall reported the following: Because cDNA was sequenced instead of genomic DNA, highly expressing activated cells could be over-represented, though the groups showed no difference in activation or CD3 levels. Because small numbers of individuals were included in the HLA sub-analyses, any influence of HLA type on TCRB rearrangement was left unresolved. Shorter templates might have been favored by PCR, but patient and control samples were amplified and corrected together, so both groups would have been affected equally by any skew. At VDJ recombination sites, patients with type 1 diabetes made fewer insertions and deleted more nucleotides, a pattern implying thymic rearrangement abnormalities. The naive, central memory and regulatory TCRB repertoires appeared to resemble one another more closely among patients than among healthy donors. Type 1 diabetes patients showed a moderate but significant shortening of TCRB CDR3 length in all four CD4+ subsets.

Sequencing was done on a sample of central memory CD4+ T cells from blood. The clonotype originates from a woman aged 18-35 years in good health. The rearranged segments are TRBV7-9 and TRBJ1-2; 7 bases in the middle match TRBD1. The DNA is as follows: TGTGCCAGCAGCTTACCGACAGGGATCGCCTATGGCTACACCTTC. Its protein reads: CASSLPTGIAYGYTF.